This T cell receptor (beta chain) was retrieved from a study of cytomegalovirus exposure and HLA in healthy donors. Study summary: Within an early data release were 85 million or so unique TCRs drawn from HLA-typed donors. Whole-study results and caveats: The study recorded 150 to 200 TCR beta chains that were cytomegalovirus-associated. When analyzed later, a missense DCLRE1C variant was found to be linked to TCR beta V- and J-gene trimming. Immune exposure information available was restricted to CMV serostatus.

CDR1 is GTSNPN, CDR2 SVGIG, per germline (reference sequence). Trimming cost V 3 bases and J 4 bases; bases outside gene matches: 3. This CDR3 contains 13 residues. Of note for this clone: Its target is not known.

Use of 60 Vbeta and 13 Jbeta primers characterized the PCR. Profiling relied on immunoSEQ multiplex PCR, and the TCRdb table lists in-frame clones only, not all of them. The table includes 80,000 to 100,000 clones, about four fifths detected once. The sequenced material came from PBMCs. The source is a male donor in good health and CMV-seropositive. The chain has TRBV30 and TRBJ2-7; TRBD1 agrees at 10 bases. The chain's CDR3 is CAWRDRGIYEQYF. As DNA, the CDR3 is TGTGCCTGGAGGGACAGGGGGATTTACGAGCAGTACTTC.